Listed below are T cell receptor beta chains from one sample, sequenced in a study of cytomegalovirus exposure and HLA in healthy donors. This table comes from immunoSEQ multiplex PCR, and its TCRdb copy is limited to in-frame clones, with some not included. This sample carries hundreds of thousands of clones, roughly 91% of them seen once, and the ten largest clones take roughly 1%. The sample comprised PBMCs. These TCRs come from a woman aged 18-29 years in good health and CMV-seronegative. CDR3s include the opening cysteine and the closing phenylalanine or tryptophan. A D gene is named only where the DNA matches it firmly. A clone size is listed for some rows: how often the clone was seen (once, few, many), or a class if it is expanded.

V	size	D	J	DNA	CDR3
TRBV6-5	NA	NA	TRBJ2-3	TGTGCCAGCAGTTACGGTAGCGGTAGCACAGATACGCAGTATTTT	CASSYGSGSTDTQYF
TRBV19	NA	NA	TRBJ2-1	TGTGCCAGTAGTATAGCGGGGGGCTTTTACAATGAGCAGTTCTTC	CASSIAGGFYNEQFF
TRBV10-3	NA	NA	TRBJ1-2	TGTGCCATCAGTGAGTCGCTGGCAGGGAAGGGCTACACCTTC	CAISESLAGKGYTF
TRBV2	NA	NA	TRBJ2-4	TGTGCCACTCATATGGACAGACAAAACATTCAGTACTTC	CATHMDRQNIQYF
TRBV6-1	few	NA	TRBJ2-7	TGTGCCAGCAGTGAATCATACGAGCAGTACTTC	CASSESYEQYF
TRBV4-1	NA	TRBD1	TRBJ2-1	TGCGCCAGCAGCCAAGTTCCGACAGGGGGTAGTGTAGGTGAGCAGTTCTTC	CASSQVPTGGSVGEQFF
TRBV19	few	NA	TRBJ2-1	TGTGCCAGTAGGAAATATAGCGAGAACAATGAGCAGTTCTTC	CASRKYSENNEQFF
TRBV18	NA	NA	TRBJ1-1	TGTGCCAGCTCCTGGGACACCCGGGGCACTGAAGCTTTCTTT	CASSWDTRGTEAFF
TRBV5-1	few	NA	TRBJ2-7	TGCGCCAGCAGCTTGGTCGCAGGGACCTACGAGCAGTACTTC	CASSLVAGTYEQYF
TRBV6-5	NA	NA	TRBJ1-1	TGTGCCAGCAGTTACGCCGCCGGGACATTGAACACTGAAGCTTTCTTT	CASSYAAGTLNTEAFF
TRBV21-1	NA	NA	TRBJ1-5	TGCGCCAGCAGCAAAGCAGGAGGACAGGGGAGGAGCAATCAGCCCCAGCATTTT	CASSKAGGQGRSNQPQHF
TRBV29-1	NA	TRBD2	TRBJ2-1	TGCAGCGGGGGAGGGGCGTACAATGAGCAGTTCTTC	CSGGGAYNEQFF
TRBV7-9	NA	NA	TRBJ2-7	TGTGCCAGCAGCTTACCTACGACCTACGAGCAGTACTTC	CASSLPTTYEQYF
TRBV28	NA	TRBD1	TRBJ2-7	TGTGCCAGCAGTCGGGACAGGGGAGCCGACTACGAGCAGTACTTC	CASSRDRGADYEQYF
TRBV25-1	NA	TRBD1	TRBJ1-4	TGTGCCAGCAGATCCCTCGTAGGGGGACAGTCTCCTGAAAAACTGTTTTTT	CASRSLVGGQSPEKLFF
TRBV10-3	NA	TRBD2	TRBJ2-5	TGTGCCATCAGTTCCGGACTAGCGGGAGAGGGAGAGACCCAGTACTTC	CAISSGLAGEGETQYF
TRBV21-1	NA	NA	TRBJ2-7	TGTGCCAGCAGCAAAAGTCGGTCGGGGAACAACTACGAGCAGTACTTC	CASSKSRSGNNYEQYF
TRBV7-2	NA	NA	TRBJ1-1	TGTGCCAGCACTAGGGAGATGAACACTGAAGCTTTCTTT	CASTREMNTEAFF
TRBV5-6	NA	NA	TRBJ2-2	TGTGCCAGCAGCTTGCTTGACAGGAACACCGGGGAGCTGTTTTTT	CASSLLDRNTGELFF
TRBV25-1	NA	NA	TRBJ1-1	TGTGCCAGCAGTGAACGTTTCACTGAAGCTTTCTTT	CASSERFTEAFF
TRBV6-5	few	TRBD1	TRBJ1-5	TGTGCCAGCAGGACAGGGGCGAACAATCAGCCCCAGCATTTT	CASRTGANNQPQHF
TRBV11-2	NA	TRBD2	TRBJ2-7	TGTGCCAGCAGCGCCGAAAGCGGGGGGTACTACGAGCAGTACTTC	CASSAESGGYYEQYF
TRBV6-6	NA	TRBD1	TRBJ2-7	TGTGCCAGCAGTTTGAATCCAGGGGGCTGGGGCGAGCAGTACTTC	CASSLNPGGWGEQYF
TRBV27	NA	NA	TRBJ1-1	TGTGCCAGCAGTCCCCATCCCGGTCTCACTGAAGCTTTCTTT	CASSPHPGLTEAFF
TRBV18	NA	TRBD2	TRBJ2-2	TGTGCCAGCTCACCTACTAGCGGCAACACCGGGGAGCTGTTTTTT	CASSPTSGNTGELFF
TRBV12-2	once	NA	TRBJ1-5	TGTGCAAGTCGCTTTAGACCGGACGGGATTCCTTATAGCAATCAGCCCCAGCATTTT	CASRFRPDGIPYSNQPQHF
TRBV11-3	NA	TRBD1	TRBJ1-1	TGTGCCAGCAGCACGGGACAGGGAGGCGGCACTGAAGCTTTCTTT	CASSTGQGGGTEAFF
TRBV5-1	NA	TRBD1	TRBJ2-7	TGCGCCAGCAGCTTACCACCCGGGACAGGGTACGACTACGAGCAGTACTTC	CASSLPPGTGYDYEQYF
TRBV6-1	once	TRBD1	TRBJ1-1	TGTGCCAGCAGTTCTACCGGGACAGTGGCCTTTGAAGCTTTCTTT	CASSSTGTVAFEAFF
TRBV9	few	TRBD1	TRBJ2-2	TGTGCCAGCAGCACTCCGGGACAGTTAAACCCGAACACCGGGGAGCTGTTTTTT	CASSTPGQLNPNTGELFF
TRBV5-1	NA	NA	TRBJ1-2	TGCGCCAGCAGCACCATGTCAGGTTCCTATGGCTACACCTTC	CASSTMSGSYGYTF
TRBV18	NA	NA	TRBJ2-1	TGTGCCAGCTCACAAACTAGTAACCCGAATGAGCAGTTCTTC	CASSQTSNPNEQFF
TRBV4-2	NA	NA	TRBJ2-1	TGTGCCAGCAGCCAAGACGGATTTGGCGGGGGCAACGGCGATGAGCAGTTCTTC	CASSQDGFGGGNGDEQFF
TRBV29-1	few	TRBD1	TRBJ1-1	TGCAGCGGAAAACGACAGGGGAGAGACACTGAAGCTTTCTTT	CSGKRQGRDTEAFF
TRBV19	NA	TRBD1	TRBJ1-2	TGTGCCAGTAGTACCAGGGGGTACAACTATGGCTACACCTTC	CASSTRGYNYGYTF
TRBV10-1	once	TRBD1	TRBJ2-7	TGCGCCAGCAGTGATCCGGGGACAGGCGAGCAGTACTTC	CASSDPGTGEQYF
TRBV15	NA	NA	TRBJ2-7	TGTGCCACCAGCAGAGATCGGGGGGCTCTTTATCAGTACTTC	CATSRDRGALYQYF
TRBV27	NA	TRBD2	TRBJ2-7	TGTGCCAGCAGCTTACCCACTAGCGGTGCCTACGAGCAGTACTTC	CASSLPTSGAYEQYF
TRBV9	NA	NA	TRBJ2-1	TGTGCCAGCAGCGTAGTGAGGGGGGGCATCGATGAGCAGTTCTTC	CASSVVRGGIDEQFF
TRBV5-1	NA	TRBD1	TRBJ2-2	TGCGCCAGCAGCTCAGGATACCGGGACAGGGGAAACACCGGGGAGCTGTTTTTT	CASSSGYRDRGNTGELFF
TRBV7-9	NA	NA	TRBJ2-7	TGTTCCAGCGGAAACTCTATCGGGGGAGGAACCTCTTACGAGCAGTACTTC	CSSGNSIGGGTSYEQYF
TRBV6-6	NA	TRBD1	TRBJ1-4	TGTGCCAGCAGACGTACAGGGGGCTCTTCTAATGAAAAACTGTTTTTT	CASRRTGGSSNEKLFF
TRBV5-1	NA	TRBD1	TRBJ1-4	TGCGCCAGCAGCTCCGGGACAGGGGAAGAAAAACTGTTTTTT	CASSSGTGEEKLFF
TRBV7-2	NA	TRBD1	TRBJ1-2	TGTGCCAGCAGTTTCTACAGGGGGCTGGGCTATGGCTACACCTTC	CASSFYRGLGYGYTF
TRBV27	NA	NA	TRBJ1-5	TGTGCCAGCAGTTTAGCTGCCAACTATTTACAGCATTTT	CASSLAANYLQHF
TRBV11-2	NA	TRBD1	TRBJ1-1	TGTGCCAGTAGACAGGGGATGGGTGTGACTGAAGCTTTCTTT	CASRQGMGVTEAFF
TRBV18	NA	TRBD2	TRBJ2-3	TGTGCCAGCTCACCCCTAGCGGGAACTAGCACAGATACGCAGTATTTT	CASSPLAGTSTDTQYF
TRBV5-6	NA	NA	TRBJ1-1	TGTGCCAGCAGCGTAGCCACAAGGAACACTGAAGCTTTCTTT	CASSVATRNTEAFF
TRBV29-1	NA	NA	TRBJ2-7	TGCAGCGTTGGGACAGTCGAGCAGTACTTC	CSVGTVEQYF
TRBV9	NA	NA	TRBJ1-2	TGTGCCAGCAGCGTAGATTCAGGGCTGACCACCGTTTATGGCTACACCTTC	CASSVDSGLTTVYGYTF
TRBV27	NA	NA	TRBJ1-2	TGTGCCAGCAGTTTAGCCCGTACAGACGGCTATGGCTACACCTTC	CASSLARTDGYGYTF
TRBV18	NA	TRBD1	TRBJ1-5	TGTGCCAGCTCACCAGACAGGGGCCGCAATCAGCCCCAGCATTTT	CASSPDRGRNQPQHF
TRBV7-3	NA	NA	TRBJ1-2	TGTGCCAGCAGCTCAAACGCAGGCCGAGGAGGAGGCTACACCTTC	CASSSNAGRGGGYTF